This T cell receptor (beta chain) appears in the sequencing data of a study of vaccination and CD4 T cells after COVID-19. At the Johns Hopkins FTIC core, DNA taken from cultured CD4+ T cells was sequenced by way of the Oncomine TCR Beta short-read assay. TCRdb recomputed calls from the PCR reads with MiXCR, one row per CDR3 protein. The profile shows around 19,000 distinct CDR3 sequences, around 39% of them singletons. Details on this clonotype: What it binds is unknown.

Described treatment: approximately 11-day PBMC culture with coronavirus spike peptide pools or control peptides (ViraFEST assay). ViraFEST used peptide pools to expand antigen-specific T cells and subsequently sequenced their TCRs. The sample was CD4+ T cells from blood, cultured in vitro, taken before SARS-CoV-2 vaccination. The TCR comes from a human donor who received a COVID-19 vaccine.

The CDR3 DNA follows: TGTGCCAGCAGTCCTGAGGGAGGGTATAGCACAGATACGCAGTATTTT. Translating it yields CASSPEGGYSTDTQYF. This chain links TRBV6-1 with TRBJ2-3; TRBD2 aligns across 7 bases. CDR1 is MNHNS and CDR2 is SASEGT in the germline V gene. Germline trimming cut 5 bases from V and 0 bases from J; bases unmatched to any gene: 8. CDR3 length equals 16 residues.